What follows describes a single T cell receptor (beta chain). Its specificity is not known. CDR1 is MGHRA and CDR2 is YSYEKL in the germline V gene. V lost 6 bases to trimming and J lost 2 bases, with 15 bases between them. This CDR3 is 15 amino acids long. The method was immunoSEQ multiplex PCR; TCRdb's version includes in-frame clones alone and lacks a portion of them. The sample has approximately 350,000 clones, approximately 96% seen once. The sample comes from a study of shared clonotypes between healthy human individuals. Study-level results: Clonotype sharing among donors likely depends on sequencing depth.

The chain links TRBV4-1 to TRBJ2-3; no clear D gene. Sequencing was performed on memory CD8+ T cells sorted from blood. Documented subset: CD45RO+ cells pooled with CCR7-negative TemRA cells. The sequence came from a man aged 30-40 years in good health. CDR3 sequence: CASSSWQSSTDTQYF. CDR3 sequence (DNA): TGCGCCAGCAGTTCGTGGCAGAGTTCCACAGATACGCAGTATTTT.